A single sample gave rise to the 4 T cell receptor beta chains below, sequenced in a study of human T cells and chemical hapten exposure. Sample time point: pre-sensitization, week 0. Treatment described: therapeutic diphenylcyclopropenone sensitization with weekly scalp DPC. Using its own MiXCR run on the RACE reads, TCRdb lists one record per CDR3 protein. The data contain 60,000 or so distinct CDR3 sequences, more than 8% of them singletons. The source material was whole blood, sampled in connection with sensitization to the hapten diphenylcyclopropenone (DPC). Every receptor here comes from a man aged 40-49 years with alopecia areata. Some clones in this sample may be carry-over from other donors' samples.

This clonotype was counted at least ten times. The chain carries TRBV11-2 and TRBJ2-7; no clear D. Looked up from germline, CDR1 is SGHAT and CDR2 is FQNNGV. V lost 2 bases, J lost 7 bases, and 6 bases lay in between. The CDR3 is 11 residues long. The chain's CDR3 is CASSLTLEQYF. CDR3 DNA: TGTGCCAGCAGCTTAACCCTAGAGCAGTACTTC.

This sequence joins TRBV24-1 and TRBJ1-1; tentative D call: TRBD1 (5 bases). With 7 bases removed from V and 7 bases from J, the gap between germline ends came to 15 bases. Germline CDR1 and CDR2: KGHDR and SFDVKD. This CDR3 has 13 amino acids. CDR3 residues: CATRNPGGGEAFF. The CDR3, as DNA: TGTGCCACCAGGAACCCTGGCGGGGGTGAAGCTTTCTTT.

This clonotype turned up a few times. The V and J genes are TRBV12-3 or TRBV12-4 and TRBJ1-1, with a weak D call TRBD1 (6 bases). Trimming pared 4 bases from V and 2 bases from J, leaving 26 bases between. The CDR3 has 19 residues. CDR3 sequence reads: CASSSVTGGARLLNTEAFF. Written as DNA, the CDR3 is TGTGCCAGCAGTTCCGTGACTGGGGGGGCTAGACTGCTTAACACTGAAGCTTTCTTT.

V usage is TRBV7-9 and J usage is TRBJ2-7; tentative D call: TRBD1 (5 bases). The V and J ends lost 5 bases and 2 bases respectively, with 16 bases between them. The CDR3 is 15 amino acids. Per germline, CDR1 SEHNR and CDR2 FQNEAQ (reference sequence). CDR3 coding DNA: TGTGCCAGCAGCGCACGACAGCGAGGCACCTACGAGCAGTACTTC. Amino acids: CASSARQRGTYEQYF.